This is a list of T cell receptor beta chains from one sample in a study of blood T cell repertoires in COVID-19. The protocol was immunoSEQ multiplex PCR, while the TCRdb copy is restricted to in-frame clones and leaves out a portion. The data show under 200,000 clones, 88% seen once. What was sequenced was peripheral blood. The receptors derive from a man aged 70 or older with active or convalescent COVID-19. The CDR3 runs from the conserved cysteine through the conserved F or W. The order of the fields is J gene, V gene, CDR3 protein.

j_gene: TRBJ2-1
v_gene: TRBV5-1
CDR3aa: CASSLGQAGYNEQFF

j_gene: TRBJ2-7
v_gene: TRBV27
CDR3aa: CASRAGGSYEQYF

j_gene: TRBJ2-6
v_gene: TRBV14
CDR3aa: CASSQDWTGATGANVLTF

j_gene: TRBJ2-7
v_gene: TRBV20-1
CDR3aa: CSARDHEQYF

j_gene: TRBJ2-1
v_gene: TRBV4-1
CDR3aa: CASSQDPAGGLYNEQFF

j_gene: TRBJ2-3
v_gene: TRBV7-9
CDR3aa: CASSSSGGRPYTQYF

j_gene: TRBJ1-2
v_gene: TRBV28
CDR3aa: CASQGWGITNYGYTF

j_gene: TRBJ2-6
v_gene: TRBV10-3
CDR3aa: CAIFRGPLAGNTGANVLTF

j_gene: TRBJ1-2
v_gene: TRBV28
CDR3aa: CASSSPQTGNGYTF

j_gene: TRBJ1-2
v_gene: TRBV24-1
CDR3aa: CATSRGIDGYTF

j_gene: TRBJ2-6
v_gene: TRBV7-8
CDR3aa: CASSSGSSGANVLTF

j_gene: TRBJ1-1
v_gene: TRBV7-8
CDR3aa: CASSFPRTGAMNTEAFF

j_gene: TRBJ1-4
v_gene: TRBV19
CDR3aa: CASMTGGGHEKLFF

j_gene: TRBJ2-2
v_gene: TRBV24-1
CDR3aa: CATKGTGGATGELFF

j_gene: TRBJ1-3
v_gene: TRBV30
CDR3aa: CAWSPPGQAGNTIYF

j_gene: TRBJ1-2
v_gene: TRBV21-1
CDR3aa: CASSNAGVGYTF

j_gene: TRBJ1-2
v_gene: TRBV28
CDR3aa: CASSIGTGSLGGYTF

j_gene: TRBJ2-3
v_gene: TRBV6-6
CDR3aa: CASSAGVRADTQYF

j_gene: TRBJ2-5
v_gene: TRBV5-6
CDR3aa: CASSLVRETQYF

j_gene: TRBJ2-5
v_gene: TRBV28
CDR3aa: CASTALGGGETQYF

j_gene: TRBJ1-2
v_gene: TRBV10-3
CDR3aa: CAISESLGTATYGYTF

j_gene: TRBJ2-4
v_gene: TRBV21-1
CDR3aa: CASSKGGRTGDWAKNIQYF

j_gene: TRBJ2-3
v_gene: TRBV11-2
CDR3aa: CASSLDGTSGGADTQYF

j_gene: TRBJ2-2
v_gene: TRBV27
CDR3aa: CASSLFGRGANTGELFF

j_gene: TRBJ1-1
v_gene: TRBV5-1
CDR3aa: CASSAYRGWTEAFF

j_gene: TRBJ1-3
v_gene: TRBV4-1
CDR3aa: CASSRDRLSGNTIYF

j_gene: TRBJ2-7
v_gene: TRBV5-1
CDR3aa: CASRRTGIHEQYF

j_gene: TRBJ1-1
v_gene: TRBV30
CDR3aa: CAWSVPGQWNTEAFF

j_gene: TRBJ2-7
v_gene: TRBV15
CDR3aa: CATSRDLEVAKFHYEQYF

j_gene: TRBJ1-4
v_gene: TRBV7-8
CDR3aa: CASSPGTGFTNEKLFF

j_gene: TRBJ1-4
v_gene: TRBV5-5
CDR3aa: CASSPITTATNEKLFF

j_gene: TRBJ1-1
v_gene: TRBV6-5
CDR3aa: CASSYAGGGAEAFF

j_gene: TRBJ2-3
v_gene: TRBV12-3/TRBV12-4
CDR3aa: CASRPSGPDTQYF

j_gene: TRBJ2-3
v_gene: TRBV7-9
CDR3aa: CASSLSGRGSTDTQYF

j_gene: TRBJ2-5
v_gene: TRBV6-2/TRBV6-3
CDR3aa: CASSPVDAGETQYF

j_gene: TRBJ2-5
v_gene: TRBV7-6
CDR3aa: CASFETSGGARETQYF

j_gene: TRBJ2-1
v_gene: TRBV27
CDR3aa: CASSLWGRDEQFF

j_gene: TRBJ2-1
v_gene: TRBV5-8
CDR3aa: CASSLYGGNEQFF

j_gene: TRBJ1-5
v_gene: TRBV10-3
CDR3aa: CAISPGVSGQPQHF

j_gene: TRBJ2-7
v_gene: TRBV29-1
CDR3aa: CSVLASGIGSEQYF

j_gene: TRBJ1-2
v_gene: TRBV6-5
CDR3aa: CASSSRQPYGYTF

j_gene: TRBJ1-5
v_gene: TRBV5-1
CDR3aa: CASSLGGIDQPQHF

j_gene: TRBJ2-1
v_gene: TRBV19
CDR3aa: CASSIQNNNEQFF

j_gene: TRBJ1-6
v_gene: TRBV25-1
CDR3aa: CASSESTTDSSPLHF